This TCR beta chain derives from a study of technical replicates of blood from several donors. The V gene end was trimmed by 8 bases and the J gene end by 4 bases; junction bases not matched to a gene: 8. Germline V lookup: CDR1 ENHRY, CDR2 SYGVKD. The CDR3 sequence is 14 residues long. TCRdb keeps only in-frame clones here, not all; method: immunoSEQ multiplex PCR. The repertoire consists of some 70,000 clones, with 95% to 97% occurring once and the leading ten covering 0.25% to 0.3%. The chain is built from TRBV10-3 and TRBJ2-5; 9 bases line up with TRBD2. The receptor comes from a human donor in good health. The sequencing sample was made of T cells isolated from PBMCs. This CDR3 reads CAIRREGGRETQYF. In nucleotides, the CDR3 is TGTGCCATCCGGCGGGAGGGGGGACGAGAGACCCAGTACTTC.